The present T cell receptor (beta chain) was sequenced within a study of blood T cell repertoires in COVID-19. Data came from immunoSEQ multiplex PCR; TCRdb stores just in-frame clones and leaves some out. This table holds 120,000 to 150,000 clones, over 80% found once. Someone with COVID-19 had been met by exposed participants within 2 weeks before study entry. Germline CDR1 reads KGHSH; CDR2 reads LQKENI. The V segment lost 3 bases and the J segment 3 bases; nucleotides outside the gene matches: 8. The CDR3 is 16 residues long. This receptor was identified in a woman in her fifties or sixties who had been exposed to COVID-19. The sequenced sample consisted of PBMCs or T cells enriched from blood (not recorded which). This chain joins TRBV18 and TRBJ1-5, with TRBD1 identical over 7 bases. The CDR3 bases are TGTGCCAGCTCACCGGGACGCGACAGGGACAATCAGCCCCAGCATTTT. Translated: CASSPGRDRDNQPQHF.